Following are 32 T cell receptor beta chains from one sample sequenced in a study of early T cells in non-severe SARS-CoV-2 infection. Using its own MiXCR run on the 5' RACE reads, TCRdb lists one record per CDR3 protein. The sample lists some 36,000 distinct CDR3 sequences, 5% to 6.5% occurring once. Input material: whole blood. The source of these receptors is an adult who was a healthcare worker with PCR-confirmed SARS-CoV-2 infection or an uninfected control (not recorded which).

The genes are TRBV28 and TRBJ2-1; 9 bases match TRBD2. CDR1 MDHEN and CDR2 SYDVKM come from the germline V gene. The CDR3 loop spans 14 amino acids. V shed 6 bases, J shed 4 bases, and the junction held 4 bases outside the gene matches. The CDR3 DNA reads TGTGCCAGCAGAGGACTAGCGTCATACAATGAGCAGTTCTTC. Amino acids: CASRGLASYNEQFF.

This clonotype was counted at least ten times. The rearrangement links TRBV30 to TRBJ1-5; D uncertain. Germline CDR1 GTSNPN, CDR2 SVGIG (reference sequence). This CDR3 is 14 amino acids long. The V gene lost 1 base and the J gene lost 4 bases, with 11 bases spanning the gap. CDR3 sequence reads: CAWSEGFANQPQHF. CDR3 sequence (DNA): TGTGCCTGGAGTGAAGGTTTCGCGAATCAGCCCCAGCATTTT.

Many counts were recorded for this clonotype. The rearrangement links TRBV4-1 to TRBJ1-4; D not resolved. From germline, CDR1 is MGHRA and CDR2 YSYEKL. V was trimmed by 0 bases and J by 8 bases, leaving 13 bases between them. CDR3 length: 15 residues. CDR3 residues: CASSQEGLLSEKLFF. The CDR3 nucleotides are TGCGCCAGCAGCCAAGAAGGCCTCCTTAGCGAAAAACTGTTTTTT.

This clonotype was seen a few times. The chain has TRBV24-1 and TRBJ2-2, with 8 bases matching TRBD2. The V gene's germline CDR1 is KGHDR and CDR2 SFDVKD. Trimming cost V 5 bases and J 2 bases; bases outside gene matches: 6. The CDR3 length is 16 residues. The CDR3 region has the DNA TGTGCCACCAGTGTGGCGGGAGGAATCAACACCGGGGAGCTGTTTTTT. This encodes CATSVAGGINTGELFF.

Many counts were recorded for this clonotype. The chain couples TRBV27 to TRBJ2-5; the match to TRBD1 covers 10 bases. The CDR3 runs 15 residues. Germline V lookup: CDR1 MNHEY, CDR2 SMNVEV (reference sequence). Germline trimming cut 6 bases from V and 3 bases from J; bases unmatched to any gene: 7. The CDR3 nucleotides are TGTGCCAGCAGCCATTCCGGGACAGGGGAAGAGACCCAGTACTTC. Encoded protein: CASSHSGTGEETQYF.

This clonotype was counted at least ten times. The J gene is TRBJ1-3, the V gene TRBV20-1; D not certain. CDR1 is DFQATT and CDR2 is SNEGSKA in the germline V gene (reference sequence). This CDR3 is built from 17 residues. V was shortened by 0 bases and J by 2 bases, with 17 bases between the two germline ends. CDR3: CSAREDRASITGNTIYF. The DNA of the CDR3 is TGCAGTGCTAGAGAAGATCGGGCCTCCATTACTGGAAACACCATATATTTT.

This clonotype was seen a handful of times. This chain uses TRBV5-6 with TRBJ2-1; 9 bases are a match to TRBD1. The CDR3 runs 17 residues. V gave up 4 bases and J gave up 0 bases; unmatched junction bases: 8. CDR1 SGHDT and CDR2 YYEEEE come from the germline V gene. CDR3 residues: CASSPGTGSSSYNEQFF. As DNA, the CDR3 is TGTGCCAGCAGCCCGGGGACAGGGTCAAGCTCCTACAATGAGCAGTTCTTC.

This clonotype was observed a handful of times. The chain is built from TRBV6-5 and TRBJ1-1, with D uncertain. CDR3 size: 14 residues. Deletions cut 2 bases from V and 5 bases from J, with 12 bases between. The germline CDR1 and CDR2 sequences are MNHEY and SVGAGI. CDR3 coding DNA: TGTGCCAGCAGTTACAGCAGTCCCAGGACTGAAGCTTTCTTT. Amino acid sequence: CASSYSSPRTEAFF.

This clonotype was detected only a few times. The gene calls are TRBV4-1 and TRBJ2-1; a possible D gene is TRBD2 (6 bases). The CDR3 totals 17 residues. Between the trimmed V and J ends, which lost 0 bases and 4 bases, there was a span of 16 bases. Germline loops: CDR1 MGHRA, CDR2 YSYEKL. CDR3 loop: CASSQDRGSLKYNEQFF. The CDR3 DNA is TGCGCCAGCAGCCAAGATCGGGGGTCTCTAAAGTACAATGAGCAGTTCTTC.

This clonotype was seen ten or more times. The rearrangement joins TRBV3-1 to TRBJ2-4; D unclear. Trimming shortened V by 1 base and J by 0 bases, and 7 bases separated the two germline ends. The CDR3 totals 15 residues. The germline V gene encodes CDR1 LGHDT and CDR2 YNNKEL (reference sequence). CDR3 coding DNA: TGTGCCAGCAGCCAAGGAAGTTTAGCCAAAAACATTCAGTACTTC. Translated, it gives CASSQGSLAKNIQYF.

This clonotype was observed many times. The chain has TRBV18 and TRBJ2-7; a possible D gene is TRBD1 (6 bases). CDR1 KGHSH and CDR2 LQKENI come from the germline V gene. V was trimmed by 2 bases and J by 5 bases, leaving 10 bases between them. CDR3 length equals 13 residues. CDR3 nucleotide sequence: TGTGCCAGCTCACCAGCACAGGGAAACGAGCAGTACTTC. Translation: CASSPAQGNEQYF.

By share, this clonotype ranks as medium-sized. CDR3 protein: CASSQDRAGEQFF. CDR3 nucleotides: TGTGCCAGCAGCCAAGATAGGGCAGGTGAGCAGTTCTTC. This sequence joins TRBV3-1 and TRBJ2-1, with no clear D. This CDR3 comprises 13 residues. Germline V lookup: CDR1 LGHDT, CDR2 YNNKEL (reference sequence). V was trimmed by 0 bases and J by 9 bases, leaving 9 bases between them.

The V gene is TRBV9, the J gene TRBJ2-1; TRBD2 matches at 10 bases. Germline V gives CDR1 SGDLS, CDR2 YYNGEE. J was trimmed by 5 bases and V by 4 bases; bases with no gene match: 6. This CDR3 is built from 15 residues. The CDR3, as DNA: TGTGCCAGCAGCCCCCTAGCGGGAGTAGACAATGAGCAGTTCTTC. Translating it yields CASSPLAGVDNEQFF.

This clonotype was detected only a few times. The rearrangement uses TRBV11-2 and TRBJ2-3; D is tentatively TRBD1 or TRBD2 (6 bases each). This CDR3 comprises 17 residues. In germline, CDR1 is SGHAT, CDR2 FQNNGV. Trimming removed 5 bases at V and 1 base at J, with 19 bases between. As DNA, the CDR3 is TGTGCCAGCAGCAAGGGGGGACGGGCGGTCCGCACAGATACGCAGTATTTT. Translated, it gives CASSKGGRAVRTDTQYF.

This clonotype was seen at least ten times. V and J are TRBV5-1 and TRBJ2-7; 8 bases are shared with TRBD1. Unmatched junction bases numbered 13, after V lost 3 bases and J lost 5 bases. From germline, CDR1 is SGHRS and CDR2 YFSETQ. The CDR3 covers 16 residues. CDR3 protein: CASSSRVQGEGHEQYF. Here the CDR3 DNA reads TGCGCCAGCAGCTCAAGAGTACAGGGGGAAGGTCACGAGCAGTACTTC.

This clonotype was recorded at least ten times. V gene TRBV28 combines with J gene TRBJ2-1, with 10 bases fitting TRBD2. The CDR3 consists of 14 residues. Germline CDR1 and CDR2: MDHEN and SYDVKM. V was clipped by 5 bases and J by 7 bases; unmatched bases: 5. The CDR3 sequence: CASSIPSGSNEQFF. CDR3 in DNA: TGTGCCAGCAGTATCCCTAGCGGGAGTAATGAGCAGTTCTTC.

The table lists this clonotype with many counts. The chain is built from TRBV7-6 and TRBJ2-5, with D maybe TRBD2 (5 bases). Germline loops: CDR1 SGHVS, CDR2 FNYEAQ. There are 14 residues in the CDR3. V lost 8 bases, J lost 2 bases, and 15 bases lay in between. The CDR3 bases are TGTGCCAGCCGCGAGGAGGTGGAACAAGAGACCCAGTACTTC. As protein: CASREEVEQETQYF.

This clonotype showed up many times. V is TRBV29-1 and J is TRBJ2-1, with D perhaps TRBD2 (6 bases). Germline V CDR1 and CDR2: SQVTM, ANQGSEA. Trimming cost V 4 bases and J 7 bases, with 14 bases left between them. The CDR3 length is 13 residues. The CDR3 spells CSVAKGTPNEQFF. The DNA for the CDR3 is TGCAGCGTTGCCAAAGGGACTCCTAATGAGCAGTTCTTC.

This chain joins TRBV29-1 and TRBJ2-7; D is unclear. Germline-derived CDR1 and CDR2 are SQVTM and ANQGSEA. Trimming took 4 bases from V and 2 from J, leaving 18 bases between them. CDR3 length equals 15 residues. The CDR3 nucleotides read TGCAGCGTTGCCCCCAGGACCTTAACTCCCTACGAGCAGTACTTC. This encodes CSVAPRTLTPYEQYF.

This clonotype was picked up many times. This chain uses TRBV29-1 with TRBJ2-5; D not resolved. Germline assignment: CDR1 SQVTM and CDR2 ANQGSEA. The germline V and J ends were trimmed by 1 base and 1 base, with 10 bases remaining between them. The CDR3 is 14 amino acids. CDR3: CSVEVGERQETQYF. The CDR3 DNA is TGCAGCGTTGAAGTCGGAGAACGCCAAGAGACCCAGTACTTC.

This clonotype was detected ten times or more. The chain combines TRBV18 with TRBJ1-1; maybe TRBD1 (5 bases). Looked up from germline, CDR1 is KGHSH and CDR2 is LQKENI. Trimming took off 4 bases at V and 3 bases at J, with 9 bases between the two ends. The CDR3 is 13 amino acids. CDR3 DNA: TGTGCCAGCTCACAGGGGATGGACACTGAAGCTTTCTTT. Protein product: CASSQGMDTEAFF.

The rearrangement uses TRBV21-1 and TRBJ1-3; the D call in the table, TRBD1, was not verified against the DNA. TRBV21-1 corresponds to a pseudogene. CDR3 length: 14 residues. CDR3 residues: CASRQGRPENTIYF. In nucleotides, the CDR3 is TGTGCCAGCAGACAGGGGAGACCAGAAAACACCATATATTTT.

This clonotype was recorded at least ten times. The rearrangement links TRBV7-2 to TRBJ1-5, with D perhaps matching TRBD1 (6 bases). The CDR3 is made up of 17 amino acids. V was shortened by 2 bases and J by 3 bases, with 17 bases between the two germline ends. Germline V CDR1 and CDR2: SGHTA, FQGNSA. The CDR3 loop is CASSLRGGAENNQPQHF. The DNA for the CDR3 is TGTGCCAGCAGCTTAAGAGGGGGAGCGGAAAACAATCAGCCCCAGCATTTT.

This clonotype was observed at least ten times. The V call is TRBV2, the J call TRBJ2-5; D call uncertain. CDR3 size: 14 residues. CDR1 is SNHLY, CDR2 FYNNEI, per germline. The V end was cut by 7 bases, the J end by 5 bases, with 17 bases between. The CDR3 spells CASTTTGVVETQYF. As DNA, the CDR3 is TGTGCCAGCACGACGACTGGGGTTGTCGAGACCCAGTACTTC.

The sample holds many counts of this clonotype. The chain joins TRBV7-3 to TRBJ2-1; TRBD2 is a possible D gene (6 bases). Germline CDR1 reads SGHTA; CDR2 reads FQGTGA. V dropped 1 base and J dropped 9 bases, with 13 bases sitting between them. The CDR3 sequence is 14 residues long. CDR3: CASSLRPGDGEQFF. CDR3 nucleotides: TGTGCCAGCAGCTTAAGGCCGGGGGATGGTGAGCAGTTCTTC.

This clonotype was seen many times. The chain carries TRBV6-6 and TRBJ1-6; D is perhaps TRBD1 (6 bases). CDR1 MNHNY and CDR2 SVGAGI come from the germline V gene (reference sequence). V lost 6 bases and J 7 bases, leaving 16 bases between the germline ends. The CDR3 sequence is 15 residues long. CDR3 bases: TGTGCCAGCAGAAATAAACAGGGCGGGAATTCACCCCTCCACTTT. This translates into CASRNKQGGNSPLHF.

This clonotype was recorded many times. V usage is TRBV9 and J usage is TRBJ2-3; maybe TRBD2 (6 bases). V was shortened by 4 bases and J by 2 bases, with 17 bases between the two germline ends. This CDR3 is 16 amino acids long. Germline V lookup: CDR1 SGDLS, CDR2 YYNGEE. DNA for the CDR3: TGTGCCAGCAGCCCCAGACCGGGACTTTTCACAGATACGCAGTATTTT. Translated, it gives CASSPRPGLFTDTQYF.

This clonotype was observed many times. V and J are TRBV4-1 and TRBJ2-2, with 8 bases that match TRBD1. Germline lookup yields CDR1 MGHRA and CDR2 YSYEKL. Trimming removed 2 bases from V and 2 bases from J; junction bases left unmatched: 4. The length of the CDR3 is 16 residues. The CDR3 protein is CASSQRQGSNTGELFF. CDR3 nucleotides: TGCGCCAGCAGCCAACGACAGGGGTCCAACACCGGGGAGCTGTTTTTT.

The chain joins TRBV11-2 to TRBJ1-1, with TRBD1 matching over 7 bases. CDR1 is SGHAT, CDR2 FQNNGV, per germline. J gave up 4 bases and V 3 bases, and 5 bases lay outside the gene matches. The CDR3 totals 14 residues. CDR3 amino acids: CASSFLGDSTEAFF. The CDR3 coding sequence is TGTGCCAGCAGCTTTCTAGGGGACAGCACTGAAGCTTTCTTT. Full variable domain (outside the CDR3, taken from reference TRBV11-2 and TRBJ1-1): EAGVAQSPRYKIIEKRQSVAFWCNPISGHATLYWYQQILGQGPKLLIQFQNNGVVDDSQLPKDRFSAERLKGVDSTLKIQPAKLEDSAVYLCASSFLGDSTEAFFGQGTRLTVV.

This clonotype has at least ten counts. The chain couples TRBV10-3 to TRBJ2-7; 10 bases match TRBD2. J gave up 2 bases and V 6 bases, and 7 bases lay outside the gene matches. The germline V gene encodes CDR1 ENHRY and CDR2 SYGVKD. CDR3 size: 15 residues. CDR3 coding DNA: TGTGCCATCAGACCGGGACTAGCGAGCGCCTACGAGCAGTACTTC. Translated: CAIRPGLASAYEQYF.

In this sample, this clonotype turned up a few times. V is TRBV6-5 and J is TRBJ2-3; 9 positions match TRBD2. The CDR3 sequence is 16 residues long. The germline V gene has CDR1 MNHEY and CDR2 SVGAGI. V was pared by 6 bases and J by 4 bases, with 11 bases of the junction left unmatched. This CDR3 is CASRTPGGGRADTQYF. The CDR3 DNA reads as TGTGCCAGCAGGACACCCGGCGGCGGGAGGGCAGATACGCAGTATTTT.

This clonotype was found many times. The genes are TRBV7-2 and TRBJ1-4; D is undetermined. The CDR3 consists of 15 residues. Germline V lookup: CDR1 SGHTA, CDR2 FQGNSA. V was trimmed by 2 bases and J by 0 bases, leaving 7 bases between them. CDR3 protein: CASSLTGATNEKLFF. DNA of the CDR3: TGTGCCAGCAGCTTAACTGGCGCAACTAATGAAAAACTGTTTTTT.